Sequencing of this TCR beta chain was carried out in a study of T cells in Graves' hyperthyroidism and ophthalmopathy. Study conclusions and caveats: Also found in blood were most expanded thyroid clonotypes above 0.001. The model anticipated ophthalmopathy a median approximately 6.6 months pre-onset.

The J segment lost 3 bases and the V segment lost 3 bases, leaving 4 bases of the junction unmatched. The CDR3 totals 16 residues. Germline values: CDR1 MDHEN, CDR2 SYDVKM. In its sample, this clonotype was seen many times. The antigen is unknown. Based on clinical symptoms, serum thyroxine and TRAb, thyroid ultrasound and orbital computed tomography, diagnoses were reached. The investigators amplified TCR beta CDR3 regions from RNA transcripts. The HTBI primer set drove a first-round RT-PCR of the TCR CDR3. TCRdb re-analysed the multiplex PCR reads in MiXCR, keeping a single row per CDR3 protein. The sample lists 600,000 to 750,000 distinct CDR3 sequences; 17% were seen once.

Material for sequencing was blood. This TCR came from a man aged 50-59 years with Graves' hyperthyroidism. V and J are TRBV28 and TRBJ2-7, with 14 bases that match TRBD2. The CDR3 nucleotides are TGTGCCAGCAGTTTCGGGACTAGCGGGAGAATCTACGAGCAGTACTTC. Translating gives CASSFGTSGRIYEQYF.